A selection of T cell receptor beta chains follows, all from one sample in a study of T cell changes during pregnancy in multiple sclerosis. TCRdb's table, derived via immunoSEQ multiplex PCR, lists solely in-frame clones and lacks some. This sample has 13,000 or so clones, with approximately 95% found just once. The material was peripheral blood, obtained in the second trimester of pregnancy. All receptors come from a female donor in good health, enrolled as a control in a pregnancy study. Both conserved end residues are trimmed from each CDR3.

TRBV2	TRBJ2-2	ASSGGTGFPGELF
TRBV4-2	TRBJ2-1	ASSQVKLAGLNEQF
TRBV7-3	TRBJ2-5	ASSSGTGNQETQY
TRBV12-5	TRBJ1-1	ASGLVPGGTEAF
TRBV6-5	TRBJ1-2	ASRKRTEGSYGYT
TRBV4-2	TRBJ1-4	ASSRSREMWEKLF
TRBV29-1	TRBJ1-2	SVEEPHTYGYT
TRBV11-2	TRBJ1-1	ASSYWNTEAF
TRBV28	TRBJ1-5	ASSFFVAVNQPQH
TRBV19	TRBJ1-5	ASSMGQGDNQPQH
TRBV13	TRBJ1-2	ASSSGGHGYT
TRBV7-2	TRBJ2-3	ASSRGLAGEADTQY
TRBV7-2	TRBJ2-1	ASSFPSGSSYNEQF
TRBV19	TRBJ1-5	ASSIMRSNQPQH
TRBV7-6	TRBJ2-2	ASSLPGELF
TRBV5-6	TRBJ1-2	ASSQGTGDTNYGYT
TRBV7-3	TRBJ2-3	ASSPGLAGTYTQY
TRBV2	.	ASSAEGGGRRSYEQY
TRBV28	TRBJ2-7	ASRTRQGASYEQY
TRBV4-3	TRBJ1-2	ASSQRYTETYGYT
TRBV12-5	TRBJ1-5	ASGLVGVSGTGINQPQH
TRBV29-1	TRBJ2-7	SVEKQGSGYEQY
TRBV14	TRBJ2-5	ASSQERGGLGVETQY
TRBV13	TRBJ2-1	ASSSAGVFYNEQF
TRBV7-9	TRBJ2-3	AGNRWDLQGLASTDTQY
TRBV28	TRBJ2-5	ASSQTPTGEETQY
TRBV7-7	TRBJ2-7	ASSSGTGSYEQY
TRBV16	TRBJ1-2	ASSLQRQAPGYT
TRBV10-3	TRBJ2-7	AISDRGYEQY
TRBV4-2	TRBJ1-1	ASSQTGLNTEAF
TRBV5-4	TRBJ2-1	ASTPGGGYNEQF
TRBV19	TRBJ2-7	ASSVTGTGGGEQY
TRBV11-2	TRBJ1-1	ASSFNRGDTEAF
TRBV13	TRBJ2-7	ASSLRDLAHYEQY
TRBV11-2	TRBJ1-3	ASSSTGDAGNTIY
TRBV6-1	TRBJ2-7	ASRARQESYEQY
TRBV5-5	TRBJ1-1	ASSFQTGGTEAF
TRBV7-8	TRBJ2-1	ASSLGRRGAYIWNEQF
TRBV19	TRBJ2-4	ASSSTHRGTKNIQY
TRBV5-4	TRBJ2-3	ASSNRLAMGDTQY
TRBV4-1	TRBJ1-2	ASSQSQGVLDGYT
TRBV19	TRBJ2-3	ASRPTSGGSDTQY
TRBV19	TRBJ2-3	ASTLDGRFTDTQY
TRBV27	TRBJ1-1	ASSPGDRGTEAF
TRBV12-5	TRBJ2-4	ASGFRQGGLDIQY
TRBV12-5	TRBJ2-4	ASGPERSLAKNIQY
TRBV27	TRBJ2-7	ASSSQGGYEQY
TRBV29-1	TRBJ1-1	SVEGPTGFAEAF